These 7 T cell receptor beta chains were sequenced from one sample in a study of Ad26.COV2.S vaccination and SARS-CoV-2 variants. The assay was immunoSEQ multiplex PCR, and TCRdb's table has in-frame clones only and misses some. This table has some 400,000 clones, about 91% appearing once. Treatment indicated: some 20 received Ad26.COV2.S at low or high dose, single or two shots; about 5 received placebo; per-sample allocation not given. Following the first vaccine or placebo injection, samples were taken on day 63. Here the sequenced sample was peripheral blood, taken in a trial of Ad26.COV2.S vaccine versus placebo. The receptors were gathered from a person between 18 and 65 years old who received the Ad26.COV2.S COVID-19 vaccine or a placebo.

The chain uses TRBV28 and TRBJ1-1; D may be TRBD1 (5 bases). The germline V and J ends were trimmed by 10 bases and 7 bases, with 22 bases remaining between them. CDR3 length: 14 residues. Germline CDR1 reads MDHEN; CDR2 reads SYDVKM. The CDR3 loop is CATSRRDGDSEAFF. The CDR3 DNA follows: TGTGCCACCTCACGCCGGGACGGAGATAGTGAAGCTTTCTTT.

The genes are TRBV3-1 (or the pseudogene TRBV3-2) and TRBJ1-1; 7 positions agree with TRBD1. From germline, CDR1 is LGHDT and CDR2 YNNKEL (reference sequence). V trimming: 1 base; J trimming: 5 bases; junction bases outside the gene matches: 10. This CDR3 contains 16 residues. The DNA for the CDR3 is TGTGCCAGCAGCCAAGTGCCAGGGGGTCAGTGGACTGAAGCTTTCTTT. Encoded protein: CASSQVPGGQWTEAFF.

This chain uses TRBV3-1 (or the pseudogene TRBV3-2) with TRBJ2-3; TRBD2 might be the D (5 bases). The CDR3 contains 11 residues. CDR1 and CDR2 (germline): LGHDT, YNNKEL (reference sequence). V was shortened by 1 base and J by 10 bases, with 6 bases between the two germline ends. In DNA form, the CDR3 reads TGTGCCAGCAGCCAAGCCGGGGCGCAGTATTTT. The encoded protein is CASSQAGAQYF.

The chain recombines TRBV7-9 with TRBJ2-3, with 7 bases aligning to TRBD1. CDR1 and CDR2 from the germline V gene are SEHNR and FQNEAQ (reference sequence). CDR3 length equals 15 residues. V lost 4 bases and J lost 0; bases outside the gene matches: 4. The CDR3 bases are TGTGCCAGCAGCTCCAGGGGGTGGAGCACAGATACGCAGTATTTT. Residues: CASSSRGWSTDTQYF.

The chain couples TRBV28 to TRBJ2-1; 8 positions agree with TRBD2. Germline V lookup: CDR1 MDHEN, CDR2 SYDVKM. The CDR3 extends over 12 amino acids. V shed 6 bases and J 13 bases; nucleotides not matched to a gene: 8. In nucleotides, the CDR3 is TGTGCCAGCAGCTCGGGACTAGTATTACAGTTCTTC. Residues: CASSSGLVLQFF.

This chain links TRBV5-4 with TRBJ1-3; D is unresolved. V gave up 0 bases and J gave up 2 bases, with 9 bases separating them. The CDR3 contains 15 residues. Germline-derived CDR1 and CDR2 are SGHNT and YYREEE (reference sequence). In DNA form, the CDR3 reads TGTGCCAGCAGCTTGGACAGCCACCCTGGAAACACCATATATTTT. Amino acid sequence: CASSLDSHPGNTIYF.

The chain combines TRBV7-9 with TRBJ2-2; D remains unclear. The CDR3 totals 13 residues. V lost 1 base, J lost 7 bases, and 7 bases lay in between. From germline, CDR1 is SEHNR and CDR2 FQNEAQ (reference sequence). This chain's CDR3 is CASSLEPLGELFF. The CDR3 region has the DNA TGTGCCAGCAGCTTAGAACCGCTCGGGGAGCTGTTTTTT.